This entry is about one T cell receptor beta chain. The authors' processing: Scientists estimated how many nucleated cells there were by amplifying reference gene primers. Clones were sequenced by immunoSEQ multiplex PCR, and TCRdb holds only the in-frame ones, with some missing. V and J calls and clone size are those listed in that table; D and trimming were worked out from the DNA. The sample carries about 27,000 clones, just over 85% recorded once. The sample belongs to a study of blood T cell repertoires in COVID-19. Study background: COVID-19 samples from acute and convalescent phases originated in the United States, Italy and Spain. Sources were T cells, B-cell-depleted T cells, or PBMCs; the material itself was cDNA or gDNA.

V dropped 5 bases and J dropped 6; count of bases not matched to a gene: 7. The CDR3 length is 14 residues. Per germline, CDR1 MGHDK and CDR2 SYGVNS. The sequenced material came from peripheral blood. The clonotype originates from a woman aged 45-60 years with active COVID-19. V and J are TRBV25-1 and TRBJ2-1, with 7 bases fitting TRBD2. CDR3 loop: CASSYAGAGNEQFF. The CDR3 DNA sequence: TGTGCCAGCAGTTACGCGGGAGCTGGCAATGAGCAGTTCTTC.